This TCR beta chain comes out of a study of vaccination and CD4 T cells after COVID-19. Across the study: Samples taken post-COVID came a median 101 days after diagnosis, ranging from 35 to 161. Cells were stimulated with overlapping spike peptides from SARS-CoV-2, HCoV-NL63, HCoV-OC43 and HCoV-229E.

Comments on this clonotype: As yet, its antigen is unknown.

Sequencing of cultured CD4+ T cell DNA used the Oncomine TCR Beta short-read assay. MiXCR, run by TCRdb on the PCR reads, gives a single entry per CDR3 protein. The table lists around 21,000 distinct CDR3 sequences, 55% of them singletons. CDR3 length equals 15 residues. The germline V and J ends were trimmed by 7 bases and 0 bases, with 13 bases remaining between them. Germline loops: CDR1 MNHNS, CDR2 SASEGT. Study-wide points: Researchers report that 304 of 307 vaccine-specific clones in convalescent patients proved spike mono-reactive.

Documented treatment: approximately nine-day PBMC culture with coronavirus spike peptide pools or control peptides (ViraFEST assay). ViraFEST used peptide pools to expand antigen-specific T cells before TCR sequencing. This clonotype was obtained from a human donor who had recovered from COVID-19. This chain links TRBV6-1 with TRBJ1-5; D is perhaps TRBD1 (6 bases). The source material was CD4+ T cells from blood, cultured in vitro. The CDR3 reads CASNTGFHSNQPQHF. The CDR3 coding sequence is TGTGCCAGCAATACAGGGTTTCATAGCAATCAGCCCCAGCATTTT.